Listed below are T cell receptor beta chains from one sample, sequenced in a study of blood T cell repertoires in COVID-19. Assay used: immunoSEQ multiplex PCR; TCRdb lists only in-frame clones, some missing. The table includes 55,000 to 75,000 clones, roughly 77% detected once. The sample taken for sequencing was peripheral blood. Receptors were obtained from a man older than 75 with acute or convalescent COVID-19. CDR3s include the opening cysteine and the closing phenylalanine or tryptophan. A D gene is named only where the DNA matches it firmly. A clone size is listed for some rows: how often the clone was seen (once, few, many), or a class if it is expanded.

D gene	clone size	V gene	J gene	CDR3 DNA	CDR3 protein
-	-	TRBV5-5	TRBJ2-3	TGTGCCAGCAGCGTCCGCAGGGGTGGGACAGATACGCAGTATTTT	CASSVRRGGTDTQYF
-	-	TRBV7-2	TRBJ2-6	TGTGCCAGCAGCCAGACAGTTTCAGGGGCCAACGTCCTGACTTTC	CASSQTVSGANVLTF
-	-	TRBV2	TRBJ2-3	TGTGCCAGCAGAATGGACTCCTTCACAGATACGCAGTATTTT	CASRMDSFTDTQYF
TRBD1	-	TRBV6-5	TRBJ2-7	TGTGCCAGCAGAAACACCGGACAGGGAAACGAGCAGTACTTC	CASRNTGQGNEQYF
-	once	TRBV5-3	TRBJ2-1	TGTGCCAGAAGCTTCCTAATCGACAATGAGCAGTTCTTC	CARSFLIDNEQFF
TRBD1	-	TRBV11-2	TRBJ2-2	TGTGCCAGCAGCTTAAGACAGGGCACCGGGGAGCTGTTTTTT	CASSLRQGTGELFF
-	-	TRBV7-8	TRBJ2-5	TGTGCCAGCAGCTTTTACGGAGAGACCCAGTACTTC	CASSFYGETQYF
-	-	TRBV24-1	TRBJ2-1	TGTGCCACCAGTGACCCCGAAGCCCGGAGCTCCTACAATGAGCAGTTCTTC	CATSDPEARSSYNEQFF
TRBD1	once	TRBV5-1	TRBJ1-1	TGCGCCAGCAGCTTGGAGGGGGCGATCGCTGAAGCTTTCTTT	CASSLEGAIAEAFF
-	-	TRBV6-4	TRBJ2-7	TGTGCCAGCAGGGGCGGGGTGTCCTACGAGCAGTACTTC	CASRGGVSYEQYF
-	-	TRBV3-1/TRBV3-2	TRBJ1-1	TGTGCCAGCAGCCAAGTTGAGGAAACTGAAGCTTTCTTT	CASSQVEETEAFF
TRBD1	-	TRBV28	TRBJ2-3	TGTGCCAGCAGTATCACAGGGGGTACGCAGTATTTT	CASSITGGTQYF
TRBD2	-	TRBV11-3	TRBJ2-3	TGTGCCAGCAGCCCAGGGACTAGCGGGAGGGGCACAGATACGCAGTATTTT	CASSPGTSGRGTDTQYF
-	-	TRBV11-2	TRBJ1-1	TGTGCCAGCGCGAGGGTCATGAACACTGAAGCTTTCTTT	CASARVMNTEAFF
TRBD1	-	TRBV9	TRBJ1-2	TGTGCCAGCAGCGTAGAAGCCCGGGACAGGGAATACTATGGCTACACCTTC	CASSVEARDREYYGYTF
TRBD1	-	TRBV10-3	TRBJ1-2	TGTGCCATCAGTGAGCTGGAACAGGGGGACTATGGCTACACCTTC	CAISELEQGDYGYTF
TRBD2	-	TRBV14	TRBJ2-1	TGTGCCAGCACCACAAGATGGCGGGAGATCTACAATGAGCAGTTCTTC	CASTTRWREIYNEQFF
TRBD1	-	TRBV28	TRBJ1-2	TGTGCCAGCAGAGGTAGGAACAGGGGGCATGGCTATGGCTACACCTTC	CASRGRNRGHGYGYTF
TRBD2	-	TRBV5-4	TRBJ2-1	TGTGCCAGCAGCAAAGGGACTAGCAGCCCATACAATGAGCAGTTCTTC	CASSKGTSSPYNEQFF
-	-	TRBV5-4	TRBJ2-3	TGTGCCAGCAGCTTAAAGTTCGGGGGAACAGATACGCAGTATTTT	CASSLKFGGTDTQYF
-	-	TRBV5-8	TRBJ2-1	TGTGCCAGCAGCCTCACCTGGACAGACAGGTGGGACAATGAGCAGTTCTTC	CASSLTWTDRWDNEQFF
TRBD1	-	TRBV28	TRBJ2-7	TGTGCCAGCAGTCGGGGGACAGGGGGTGCTTACTACGAGCAGTACTTC	CASSRGTGGAYYEQYF
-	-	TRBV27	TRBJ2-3	TGTGCCAGCACGCGGGGCAGGGTGGAAGATACGCAGTATTTT	CASTRGRVEDTQYF
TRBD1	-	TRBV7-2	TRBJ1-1	TGTGCCAGCAGCTTAGAGGGACAGGGTACTGAAGCTTTCTTT	CASSLEGQGTEAFF
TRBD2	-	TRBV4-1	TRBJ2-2	TGCGCCAGCAGCCAAGGAATGACTAGCGGGAGGCTTACCGGGGAGCTGTTTTTT	CASSQGMTSGRLTGELFF
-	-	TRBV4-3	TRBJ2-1	TGCGCCAGCAGCCAAGATCTCCTTTACTCCTACAATGAGCAGTTCTTC	CASSQDLLYSYNEQFF
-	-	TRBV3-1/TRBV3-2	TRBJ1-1	TGTGCCAGCAGTCCAGCCCCTCTCCGGGGGACTGAAGCTTTCTTT	CASSPAPLRGTEAFF
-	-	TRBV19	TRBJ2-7	TGTGCCAGTAGTTCTCTATCAGGTCCCTACGAGCAGTACTTC	CASSSLSGPYEQYF
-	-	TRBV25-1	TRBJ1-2	TGTGCCAGCATGCAGGGTTCGAACTATGGCTACACCTTC	CASMQGSNYGYTF
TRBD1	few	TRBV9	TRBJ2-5	TGTGCCAGCAGCCCCGGACAGGGGGCACAAGAGACCCAGTACTTC	CASSPGQGAQETQYF